A single sample gave rise to the 9 T cell receptor beta chains below, sequenced in a study of tumor-infiltrating lymphocytes in primary liver carcinoma. The study extracted blood RNA from unsorted whole blood and also extracted germline DNA. Priming with a constant-region primer yielded TCR beta cDNA from approximately 500 ng total RNA. A slightly modified ARM-PCR protocol with three nested multiplex PCR rounds produced these TCR beta libraries. It was with TRBV1-TRBV30 forward primers and a C-beta reverse primer that the first two PCR rounds were run, at roughly 10 cycles each. TCRdb processed the multiplex PCR reads anew with MiXCR; each CDR3 protein has one entry. The sample has around 330,000 distinct CDR3 sequences; 45% to 70% are singletons. Input material: peripheral blood. The receptor set was obtained from a woman aged 25 to 39 with primary liver carcinoma and hepatitis B virus infection.

This clonotype was counted many times. The chain couples TRBV6-1 to TRBJ1-5; possible D gene TRBD1, 5 bases. CDR3 length equals 14 residues. The germline V and J ends were trimmed by 3 bases and 5 bases, with 11 bases remaining between them. Per the germline V gene, CDR1 is MNHNS and CDR2 is SASEGT. In nucleotides, the CDR3 is TGTGCCAGCAGTGATGCTGGGGGTTATCAGCCCCAGCATTTT. Its translation: CASSDAGGYQPQHF.

This clonotype was recorded once. Germline is not matched at one junction end, which may reflect a read error. The chain combines TRBV12-3 or TRBV12-4 with TRBJ1-2; 7 bases agree with TRBD1. This CDR3 contains 14 residues. CDR3 nucleotides: TGTCCCAGCAGCGGGGGACAGAAAGAGGGAGGCTACACCTTC. Translated: CPSSGGQKEGGYTF.

This clonotype occurred once. This sequence may be a read error, since a much larger clone differs from it by one base. The chain recombines TRBV5-6 with TRBJ1-6; TRBD1 agrees at 10 bases. The CDR3 runs 16 residues. V lost 5 bases and J lost 6; bases outside the gene matches: 8. CDR1 and CDR2 from the germline V gene are SGHDT and YYEEEE. The CDR3 DNA reads TGTGCCAGCAGGAATGACAGGGGGCATCCTAATTCACCCCTCCACTTT. Protein sequence: CASRNDRGHPNSPLHF. Filled out from reference TRBV5-6 and TRBJ1-6, the complete variable domain reads DAGVTQSPTHLIKTRGQQVTLRCSPKSGHDTVSWYQQALGQGPQFIFQYYEEEERQRGNFPDRFSGHQFPNYSSELNVNALLLGDSALYLCASRNDRGHPNSPLHFGNGTRLTVT.

In regard to this clonotype: Since a much larger clone is just one base distant, this may be a read error. V and J are TRBV29-1 and TRBJ1-2; no reliable D call. This CDR3 is 13 amino acids long. In germline, CDR1 is SQVTM, CDR2 ANQGSEA. Trimming stripped 0 bases from V and 7 bases from J, with 12 bases between. CDR3 region: CSVEDSIGFGYTF. The CDR3 DNA follows: TGCAGCGTTGAAGATAGCATAGGGTTTGGCTACACCTTC. The full variable domain, its missing parts supplied by reference TRBV29-1 and TRBJ1-2, is SAVISQKPSRDICQRGTSLTIQCQVDSQVTMMFWYRQQPGQSLTLIATANQGSEATYESGFVIDKFPISRPNLTFSTLTVSNMSPEDSSIYLCSVEDSIGFGYTFGSGTRLTVV.

Note on this clonotype: This clone may be a read error of a much larger clone one base away. The chain has TRBV29-1 and TRBJ2-7, with D unclear. Trimming removed 5 bases at V and 3 bases at J, with 17 bases between. The CDR3 totals 14 residues. CDR1 and CDR2 from the germline V gene are SQVTM and ANQGSEA. CDR3 coding DNA: TGCAGCGTTTTCGGGTCGGGCAGGAACTACGAGCAGTACTTC. This translates into CSVFGSGRNYEQYF.

The chain couples TRBV6-1 to TRBJ1-2, with D uncertain. Germline CDR1 reads MNHNS; CDR2 reads SASEGT. The CDR3 has 15 amino acids. The V end lost 2 bases, the J end lost 4 bases, and 14 bases lay between the germline ends. This chain's CDR3 is CASSERGESFYGYTF. As DNA, the CDR3 is TGTGCCAGCAGTGAACGCGGGGAGTCCTTCTATGGCTACACCTTC.

On this clonotype: A read error may be the cause here, since a much bigger clone is one base away. The chain is built from TRBV6-1 and TRBJ2-7; 8 bases are a match to TRBD1. After removal of 5 bases from V and 0 bases from J, the junction contained 12 bases not matched to a gene. Germline lookup yields CDR1 MNHNS and CDR2 SASEGT. CDR3 length: 17 amino acids. CDR3 sequence: CASSKLLTGASSYEQYF. CDR3 nucleotide sequence: TGTGCCAGCAGTAAACTCTTGACAGGGGCGAGCTCCTACGAGCAGTACTTC.

Remarks on this clonotype: Given a much more abundant clone one base away, this may be a read error. This chain joins TRBV4-2 and TRBJ2-2, with D unclear. The CDR3 spans 15 residues. Germline assignment: CDR1 LGHNA and CDR2 YNFKEQ. Here the CDR3 DNA reads TGCGCCAGCAGCCAAGATGAAAGGATTCGCGGGGAGCTGTTTTTT. Amino acid sequence: CASSQDERIRGELFF.

About this clonotype itself: This sequence may be a read error, since a much larger clone differs from it by one base. This chain uses TRBV4-1 with TRBJ2-5, with 11 bases aligning to TRBD2. The CDR3 is 16 residues long. Germline V gives CDR1 MGHRA, CDR2 YSYEKL. The CDR3 sequence: CASSPSRTSGRETHYF. In DNA form, the CDR3 reads TGCGCCAGCAGTCCAAGTAGAACTAGCGGGAGAGAGACCCACTACTTC.